Following are 19 T cell receptor beta chains from one sample sequenced in a study of blood T cell repertoires in COVID-19. TCRdb's copy holds only in-frame clones and misses some; the assay was immunoSEQ multiplex PCR. The data show tens of thousands of clones, roughly 89% seen once. The sample taken for sequencing was peripheral blood. These TCRs come from a man in his fifties or sixties with acute or convalescent COVID-19.

This chain joins TRBV27 and TRBJ1-6, with D possibly being TRBD1 (6 bases). CDR1 and CDR2 (germline): MNHEY, SMNVEV (reference sequence). This CDR3 is built from 14 residues. Trimming removed 2 bases from V and 11 bases from J, with 13 bases in between. CDR3 in DNA: TGTGCCAGCAGTTTAACAGGGTCGAGGACACCCCTCCACTTT. Protein sequence: CASSLTGSRTPLHF.

This chain uses TRBV28 with TRBJ2-1; 13 nucleotides align to TRBD2. J lost 3 bases, V lost 5 bases, and 4 bases had no gene match. Germline loops: CDR1 MDHEN, CDR2 SYDVKM. This CDR3 is 16 amino acids long. In nucleotides, the CDR3 is TGTGCCAGCAGTCACGGGACTAGCGGGATCTACAATGAGCAGTTCTTC. This gives the protein CASSHGTSGIYNEQFF. The full variable domain, with the rest looked up from reference TRBV28 and TRBJ2-1, is DVKVTQSSRYLVKRTGEKVFLECVQDMDHENMFWYRQDPGLGLRLIYFSYDVKMKEKGDIPEGYSVSREKKERFSLILESASTNQTSMYLCASSHGTSGIYNEQFFGPGTRLTVL.

The rearrangement uses TRBV6-5 and TRBJ2-2; D call uncertain. The CDR3 has 15 amino acids. Germline CDR1 and CDR2: MNHEY and SVGAGI. The ends were cut back, 5 bases at V and 0 bases at J, with 10 bases in the middle. The CDR3 DNA reads TGTGCCAGCAGTAATCGGTTCTCGAACACCGGGGAGCTGTTTTTT. It encodes CASSNRFSNTGELFF.

This clone appeared once. The DNA for the CDR3 is TGTGCCAGCACCGTCGGAGGAACAGGGAAAATCCCCCTCCACTTT. Residues: CASTVGGTGKIPLHF. The chain joins TRBV2 to TRBJ1-6; possible D gene TRBD1, 6 bases. The V gene's germline CDR1 is SNHLY and CDR2 FYNNEI. CDR3 length equals 15 residues. The V gene lost 7 bases and the J gene lost 13 bases, with 23 bases spanning the gap.

The CDR3 DNA sequence: TGTGCCAGCAGTCCACCCGGGACTGGGCAGCCCCAGCATTTT. Translating it yields CASSPPGTGQPQHF. V gene TRBV28 combines with J gene TRBJ1-5; perhaps TRBD1 as D (5 bases). This CDR3 is built from 14 residues. Germline loops: CDR1 MDHEN, CDR2 SYDVKM. V was shortened by 5 bases and J by 7 bases, with 15 bases between the two germline ends.

The rearrangement uses TRBV5-1 and TRBJ2-3; D is perhaps TRBD2 (6 bases). The germline V gene has CDR1 SGHRS and CDR2 YFSETQ. This CDR3 is 15 amino acids long. With 0 bases removed from V and 0 bases from J, the gap between germline ends came to 8 bases. CDR3 coding DNA: TGCGCCAGCAGCTTGGATAGCGGTAGCACAGATACGCAGTATTTT. It specifies CASSLDSGSTDTQYF.

The chain recombines TRBV6-6 with TRBJ2-5, with D possibly TRBD1 on 6 matching bases. In germline, CDR1 is MNHNY, CDR2 SVGAGI (reference sequence). This CDR3 comprises 14 residues. Trimming took 0 bases from V and 4 from J, leaving 9 bases between them. CDR3 protein: CASSYSSGAETQYF. The CDR3 coding sequence is TGTGCCAGCAGTTACTCGTCAGGGGCAGAGACCCAGTACTTC.

This clone was detected once. V and J are TRBV7-8 and TRBJ2-5; the D is unclear. The V end was cut by 1 base, the J end by 4 bases, with 13 bases between. CDR1 and CDR2 (germline): SGHVS, FQNEAQ. The CDR3 covers 15 residues. CDR3 in amino acids: CASSLGVGGPETQYF. In nucleotides, the CDR3 is TGTGCCAGCAGCTTAGGAGTGGGTGGGCCAGAGACCCAGTACTTC.

V gene TRBV4-1 combines with J gene TRBJ2-5; 7 nucleotides match TRBD1. Trimming removed 2 bases from V and 0 bases from J; junction bases left unmatched: 3. The CDR3 has 15 amino acids. From germline, CDR1 is MGHRA and CDR2 YSYEKL. CDR3 loop: CASSQKGTDQETQYF. The CDR3 DNA follows: TGCGCCAGCAGCCAAAAAGGGACAGACCAAGAGACCCAGTACTTC.

The chain is built from TRBV9 and TRBJ2-1, with D tentatively TRBD2 (5 bases). This CDR3 is built from 12 residues. CDR1 and CDR2 (germline): SGDLS, YYNGEE. V lost 4 bases to trimming and J lost 5 bases, with 7 bases between them. CDR3 coding DNA: TGTGCCAGCAGCACCGGGGACAATGAGCAGTTCTTC. Protein product: CASSTGDNEQFF.

The chain employs TRBV7-7 and TRBJ2-5; possible D gene TRBD2, 5 bases. CDR3 size: 16 residues. V was trimmed by 1 base and J by 5 bases, leaving 17 bases between them. The germline CDR1 and CDR2 sequences are SSHAT and FNYEAQ (reference sequence). This chain's CDR3 is CASSLGARAPQETQYF. DNA for the CDR3: TGTGCCAGCAGCTTAGGAGCGAGGGCCCCCCAGGAGACCCAGTACTTC. Full variable domain (remainder filled in from reference TRBV7-7 and TRBJ2-5): GAGVSQSPRYKVTKRGQDVTLRCDPISSHATLYWYQQALGQGPEFLTYFNYEAQPDKSGLPSDRFSAERPEGSISTLTIQRTEQRDSAMYRCASSLGARAPQETQYFGPGTRLLVL.

V gene TRBV29-1 combines with J gene TRBJ2-2, with D uncertain. Trimming cost V 3 bases and J 2 bases, with 10 bases left between them. This CDR3 contains 14 residues. The germline V gene encodes CDR1 SQVTM and CDR2 ANQGSEA. The CDR3 here is CSVDLGLNTGELFF. CDR3 bases: TGCAGCGTTGATCTGGGCTTAAACACCGGGGAGCTGTTTTTT.

The chain joins TRBV7-8 to TRBJ1-1; no firm D call. Germline CDR1 SGHVS, CDR2 FQNEAQ. This CDR3 has 15 amino acids. Trimming removed 5 bases at V and 3 bases at J, with 16 bases between. The DNA of the CDR3 is TGTGCCAGCAGCGCACGGGAGGGATATTACACTGAAGCTTTCTTT. This translates into CASSAREGYYTEAFF.

The chain joins TRBV6-2 or TRBV6-3 to TRBJ1-2; D is possibly TRBD1 (5 bases). CDR3 size: 15 residues. The germline CDR1 and CDR2 sequences are MNHEY and SVGEGT. V was shortened by 2 bases and J by 4 bases, with 14 bases between the two germline ends. CDR3 sequence reads: CASSYPQWGGYGYTF. The CDR3 DNA sequence: TGTGCCAGCAGTTACCCTCAGTGGGGGGGCTATGGCTACACCTTC.

V is TRBV5-3 and J is TRBJ1-5, with TRBD1 matching 10 bases. TRBV5-3 is an ORF; its function is uncertain. V trimming: 6 bases; J trimming: 5 bases; junction bases outside the gene matches: 5. The CDR3 spans 14 residues. The CDR3 nucleotides read TGTGCCAGAAAGACAGGGGGCATGTATCAGCCCCAGCATTTT. Its translation is CARKTGGMYQPQHF.

This clone has just one count. This chain connects TRBV2 to TRBJ1-4, with D uncertain. V was shortened by 7 bases and J by 5 bases, with 11 bases between the two germline ends. Per the germline V gene, CDR1 is SNHLY and CDR2 is FYNNEI. The CDR3 contains 13 residues. As DNA, the CDR3 is TGTGCCAGCAAGGGCGGGATAAATGAAAAACTGTTTTTT. This translates into CASKGGINEKLFF.

V usage is TRBV11-2 and J usage is TRBJ2-2; a weak D match, TRBD1 (6 bases). Trimming stripped 5 bases from V and 4 bases from J, with 14 bases between. The CDR3 has 15 amino acids. Germline CDR1 and CDR2: SGHAT and FQNNGV. Written as DNA, the CDR3 is TGTGCCAGCAGCACCTACAGGGTTAGCACCGGGGAGCTGTTTTTT. It codes for CASSTYRVSTGELFF.

The V and J genes are TRBV7-9 and TRBJ2-7, with D perhaps TRBD2 (5 bases). The V gene's germline CDR1 is SEHNR and CDR2 FQNEAQ (reference sequence). V shed 5 bases and J shed 0 bases, with 8 bases lying between them. The length of the CDR3 is 13 residues. CDR3 DNA sequence: TGTGCCAGCAGCACCGGGGTCTCCTACGAGCAGTACTTC. Translating it yields CASSTGVSYEQYF. Filled out from reference TRBV7-9 and TRBJ2-7, the complete variable domain reads DTGVSQNPRHKITKRGQNVTFRCDPISEHNRLYWYRQTLGQGPEFLTYFQNEAQLEKSRLLSDRFSAERPKGSFSTLEIQRTEQGDSAMYLCASSTGVSYEQYFGPGTRLTVT.

This sequence joins TRBV6-5 and TRBJ2-7, with no clear D. V dropped 5 bases and J dropped 6 bases, with 14 bases sitting between them. The germline gives CDR1 MNHEY, CDR2 SVGAGI. This CDR3 spans 13 amino acids. The CDR3 sequence: CASSLPSPGEQYF. The DNA of the CDR3 is TGTGCCAGCAGTCTCCCCTCCCCGGGCGAGCAGTACTTC.